The clone carrying this T cell receptor (beta chain) has only a few counts. What it recognizes is unknown. The sample originates from a study of Graves' ophthalmopathy and Graves' hyperthyroidism. Study-wide findings and caveats: The model's prediction of ophthalmopathy progression had 70.59% sensitivity and around 72% specificity.

Amplified material comprised TCR beta CDR3 regions derived from RNA transcripts. A first-round RT-PCR used HTBI primers, followed by a second-round multiplex PCR. TCRdb reprocessed the multiplex PCR reads with MiXCR, giving one entry per CDR3 protein. The sample lists about 340,000 distinct CDR3 sequences; around a sixth were seen once. In germline, CDR1 is SGHTA, CDR2 FQGNSA. With 6 bases clipped from V and 6 bases from J, the junction kept 3 bases outside the gene matches. This CDR3 region has 15 residues. The gene calls are TRBV7-2 and TRBJ2-2; 14 bases are shared with TRBD2. This receptor was identified in an adult man with Graves' ophthalmopathy. The specimen was peripheral blood. CDR3 DNA: TGTGCCAGCAGAGGGACTAGCGGGGGAGCCGGGGAGCTGTTTTTT. As protein: CASRGTSGGAGELFF.